The 14 T cell receptor beta chains below come from one sample, sequenced in a study of human T cells and chemical hapten exposure. Each CDR3 protein gets one entry after TCRdb re-called the RACE reads with MiXCR. The sample records 250,000 or so distinct CDR3 sequences, about 9% being singletons. Time point noted: pre-sensitization, week 0. As to treatment: therapeutic diphenylcyclopropenone sensitization with weekly scalp DPC. This material consisted of whole blood, taken in connection with sensitization to the hapten diphenylcyclopropenone (DPC). Receptors were obtained from a woman aged 40 to 50 with alopecia areata. Some clones in this sample may be carry-over from other donors' samples.

Many counts were recorded for this clonotype. The genes are TRBV9 and TRBJ2-7, with a possible D match to TRBD2 (5 bases). CDR1 is SGDLS, CDR2 YYNGEE, per germline. This CDR3 is 15 amino acids long. Deletions cut 2 bases from V and 5 bases from J, with 17 bases between. CDR3 in amino acids: CASSVSPVGSHEQYF. The DNA of the CDR3 is TGTGCCAGCAGCGTTTCCCCCGTAGGGAGCCACGAGCAGTACTTC. Based on the CDR3 plus reference TRBV9 and TRBJ2-7, the full variable domain is DSGVTQTPKHLITATGQRVTLRCSPRSGDLSVYWYQQSLDQGLQFLIQYYNGEERAKGNILERFSAQQFPDLHSELNLSSLELGDSALYFCASSVSPVGSHEQYFGPGTRLTVT.

The chain has TRBV4-2 and TRBJ2-7; a possible D gene is TRBD1 (5 bases). Germline CDR1 reads LGHNA; CDR2 reads YNFKEQ. V lost 2 bases to trimming and J lost 0 bases, with 17 bases between them. CDR3 size: 17 residues. The CDR3 DNA follows: TGTGCCAGCAGCCAACCGAATTGGACATTGAGCTCCTACGAGCAGTACTTC. Its translation is CASSQPNWTLSSYEQYF.

This clonotype appeared a few times. The rearrangement uses TRBV11-2 and TRBJ1-1; D is undetermined. The CDR3 runs 13 residues. CDR1 SGHAT and CDR2 FQNNGV come from the germline V gene. V lost 2 bases and J 8 bases, leaving 12 bases between the germline ends. For the CDR3, the DNA is TGTGCCAGCAGCTTAAACCGCATGAGGGAAGCTTTCTTT. It yields the protein CASSLNRMREAFF.

This clonotype was detected ten times or more. This chain uses TRBV10-3 with TRBJ2-7, with no clear D. The CDR3 length is 15 residues. The V gene lost 6 bases and the J gene lost 3 bases, with 18 bases spanning the gap. Per germline, CDR1 ENHRY and CDR2 SYGVKD. The DNA of the CDR3 is TGTGCCATCAGCGACCAGACAATGGGTGGCTACGAGCAGTACTTC. Its translation is CAISDQTMGGYEQYF.

This clonotype has just a few counts. The chain has TRBV29-1 and TRBJ2-1, with D possibly being TRBD2 (5 bases). The CDR3 loop spans 16 amino acids. With 3 bases removed from V and 6 bases from J, the gap between germline ends came to 21 bases. In germline, CDR1 is SQVTM, CDR2 ANQGSEA. CDR3 bases: TGCAGCGTTGAGCTCGGCACCGGGATAGAGTTCAATGAGCAGTTCTTC. It yields the protein CSVELGTGIEFNEQFF.

This clonotype was recorded a few times. The V and J genes are TRBV28 and TRBJ2-3, with D tentatively TRBD2 (5 bases). Germline assignment: CDR1 MDHEN and CDR2 SYDVKM. V shed 2 bases and J shed 3 bases, with 12 bases lying between them. CDR3 length: 15 amino acids. CDR3 sequence reads: CASSLRAGRTDTQYF. Here the CDR3 DNA reads TGTGCCAGCAGTTTACGGGCGGGTAGGACAGATACGCAGTATTTT. The full variable domain, completed using reference TRBV28 and TRBJ2-3, is DVKVTQSSRYLVKRTGEKVFLECVQDMDHENMFWYRQDPGLGLRLIYFSYDVKMKEKGDIPEGYSVSREKKERFSLILESASTNQTSMYLCASSLRAGRTDTQYFGPGTRLTVL.

This clonotype was seen repeatedly, ten times or more. For the CDR3, the DNA is TGTGCCAGCAGTTTATCAGGTCGTGGCGAAAAACTGTTTTTT. Translated: CASSLSGRGEKLFF. The rearrangement links TRBV28 to TRBJ1-4, with D uncertain. CDR1 and CDR2 (germline): MDHEN, SYDVKM. The CDR3 is made up of 14 amino acids. V lost 1 base and J 8 bases, leaving 11 bases between the germline ends. Combining the CDR3 with reference TRBV28 and TRBJ1-4 gives the whole variable domain DVKVTQSSRYLVKRTGEKVFLECVQDMDHENMFWYRQDPGLGLRLIYFSYDVKMKEKGDIPEGYSVSREKKERFSLILESASTNQTSMYLCASSLSGRGEKLFFGSGTQLSVL.

The chain carries TRBV6-5 and TRBJ2-1; 7 bases match TRBD1. Germline CDR1 MNHEY, CDR2 SVGAGI. The CDR3 runs to 16 residues. The V gene end was trimmed by 4 bases and the J gene end by 5 bases; junction bases not matched to a gene: 11. The chain's CDR3 is CASSSPWAGQDNEQFF. CDR3 nucleotides: TGTGCCAGCAGTTCCCCATGGGCCGGACAGGACAATGAGCAGTTCTTC.

This clonotype was counted only a few times. The J gene is TRBJ1-4, the V gene TRBV4-3, with D possibly being TRBD1 (6 bases). Germline V gives CDR1 LGHNA, CDR2 YSLEER. V lost 3 bases and J 7 bases, leaving 15 bases between the germline ends. CDR3 length equals 15 residues. In DNA form, the CDR3 reads TGCGCCAGCAGCCATGCCGGGGGGGGCGGTGAAAAACTGTTTTTT. As protein: CASSHAGGGGEKLFF.

This clonotype was counted a few times. J is TRBJ2-4 and V is TRBV9; 9 positions match TRBD1. V shed 4 bases, J shed 0 bases, and the junction held 11 bases outside the gene matches. CDR1 and CDR2 (germline): SGDLS, YYNGEE. There are 18 residues in the CDR3. CDR3 residues: CASSPGTGNLLAKNIQYF. In DNA, the CDR3 is TGTGCCAGCAGCCCCGGGACAGGGAATCTTCTAGCCAAAAACATTCAGTACTTC. Drawing the rest from reference TRBV9 and TRBJ2-4, the complete variable domain is DSGVTQTPKHLITATGQRVTLRCSPRSGDLSVYWYQQSLDQGLQFLIQYYNGEERAKGNILERFSAQQFPDLHSELNLSSLELGDSALYFCASSPGTGNLLAKNIQYFGAGTRLSVL.

This clonotype was counted many times. The V and J genes are TRBV5-6 and TRBJ2-7, with TRBD2 matching over 10 bases. This CDR3 has 16 amino acids. From germline, CDR1 is SGHDT and CDR2 YYEEEE. The V gene end was trimmed by 4 bases and the J gene end by 3 bases; junction bases not matched to a gene: 10. CDR3 in amino acids: CASSALRTSGRYEQYF. As DNA, the CDR3 is TGTGCCAGCAGCGCCCTACGGACTAGCGGCCGCTACGAGCAGTACTTC. Full variable domain (rest looked up from reference TRBV5-6 and TRBJ2-7): DAGVTQSPTHLIKTRGQQVTLRCSPKSGHDTVSWYQQALGQGPQFIFQYYEEEERQRGNFPDRFSGHQFPNYSSELNVNALLLGDSALYLCASSALRTSGRYEQYFGPGTRLTVT.

Only a few counts were recorded for this clonotype. The rearrangement joins TRBV6-1 to TRBJ1-5, with unresolved D. V lost 2 bases, J lost 0 bases, and 14 bases lay in between. CDR3 length: 17 residues. Looked up from germline, CDR1 is MNHNS and CDR2 is SASEGT. The CDR3 loop is CASSESFSRISNQPQHF. Here the CDR3 DNA reads TGTGCCAGCAGTGAATCATTTTCCAGAATTAGCAATCAGCCCCAGCATTTT.

Of note for this clonotype: The junction shows a germline mismatch at one end, possibly a read error. The chain carries TRBV6-5 and TRBJ1-2; D is uncertain. There are 13 residues in the CDR3. CDR1 is MNHEY, CDR2 SVGAGI, per germline. The CDR3 reads CASRYTVNYGYTF. The DNA of the CDR3 is TGTGCCAGCCGTTATACGGTCAACTATGGCTACACCTTC.

This clonotype came up many times. J is TRBJ2-1 and V is TRBV7-2; no clear D gene. Trimming took 2 bases from V and 9 from J, leaving 8 bases between them. Germline lookup yields CDR1 SGHTA and CDR2 FQGNSA. The CDR3 is 12 residues long. The CDR3 spells CASSLSGTEQFF. As DNA, the CDR3 is TGTGCCAGCAGCTTATCCGGAACTGAGCAGTTCTTC.